This passage covers 32 T cell receptor beta chains from one sample sequenced in a study of shared clonotypes between healthy human individuals. Measured with immunoSEQ multiplex PCR; TCRdb has only the in-frame clones, and not every one. The sample holds about 2.4 million clones, roughly 93% seen once. The specimen was naive CD4+ T cells from PBMCs. Subset indicated: CD45RA+ positively selected. These receptors were taken from a young man in good health. Some clones in this sample may be carry-over from other donors' samples.

This sequence joins TRBV7-2 and TRBJ1-1, with 9 nucleotides matching TRBD1. The junction had 3 bases not matched to a gene; V was cut back by 3 bases and J by 4 bases. This CDR3 is built from 14 residues. The V gene's germline CDR1 is SGHTA and CDR2 FQGNSA. The CDR3 nucleotides read TGTGCCAGCAGCTTCCGGGACAGGGTCACTGAAGCTTTCTTT. This codes for CASSFRDRVTEAFF.

This clone was recorded only once. This chain links TRBV5-1 with TRBJ2-1; D may match TRBD1 or TRBD2 (7 bases each). Trimming removed 3 bases from V and 2 bases from J, with 21 bases in between. This CDR3 is 18 amino acids long. Germline V gives CDR1 SGHRS, CDR2 YFSETQ. In DNA form, the CDR3 reads TGCGCCAGCAGCTCCCCGAGGGGGCGGGAGCTGACCTACAATGAGCAGTTCTTC. Amino acid sequence: CASSSPRGRELTYNEQFF. Drawing the rest from reference TRBV5-1 and TRBJ2-1, the complete variable domain is KAGVTQTPRYLIKTRGQQVTLSCSPISGHRSVSWYQQTPGQGLQFLFEYFSETQRNKGNFPGRFSGRQFSNSRSEMNVSTLELGDSALYLCASSSPRGRELTYNEQFFGPGTRLTVL.

V gene TRBV5-6 combines with J gene TRBJ2-5, with 8 nucleotides matching TRBD1. The germline V gene has CDR1 SGHDT and CDR2 YYEEEE. J gave up 5 bases and V 0 bases, and 15 bases lay outside the gene matches. There are 18 residues in the CDR3. The CDR3 sequence: CASSLVFGSGGVPETQYF. CDR3 bases: TGTGCCAGCAGCTTGGTTTTCGGCTCAGGGGGCGTCCCTGAGACCCAGTACTTC.

The rearrangement uses TRBV9 and TRBJ1-2, with TRBD1 matching over 8 bases. V dropped 3 bases and J dropped 3; count of bases not matched to a gene: 10. The germline V gene encodes CDR1 SGDLS and CDR2 YYNGEE. This CDR3 region has 16 residues. CDR3 DNA sequence: TGTGCCAGCAGCGCGAGGGGGGGACAGGATGACTATGGCTACACCTTC. The encoded protein is CASSARGGQDDYGYTF.

V usage is TRBV28 and J usage is TRBJ2-3; a weak D match, TRBD2 (5 bases). Germline V gene lookup returns CDR1 MDHEN and CDR2 SYDVKM. The CDR3 extends over 14 amino acids. V dropped 2 bases and J dropped 7 bases, with 13 bases sitting between them. The CDR3 nucleotides read TGTGCCAGCAGTTTAGGCCCCGGGGTCAATACGCAGTATTTT. Protein sequence: CASSLGPGVNTQYF.

The chain combines TRBV19 with TRBJ1-4; D ambiguous. CDR1 is LNHDA and CDR2 is SQIVND in the germline V gene (reference sequence). Trimming stripped 0 bases from V and 7 bases from J, with 12 bases between. The CDR3 contains 15 residues. The CDR3 DNA is TGTGCCAGTAGTATAGATAGTGGCAGTGGTGAAAAACTGTTTTTT. As protein: CASSIDSGSGEKLFF.

J is TRBJ2-2 and V is TRBV18; D ambiguous. Germline V CDR1 and CDR2: KGHSH, LQKENI. The CDR3 length is 15 residues. Deletions cut 0 bases from V and 0 bases from J, with 5 bases between. The CDR3 spells CASSPPSSNTGELFF. CDR3 DNA sequence: TGTGCCAGCTCACCACCGAGCTCGAACACCGGGGAGCTGTTTTTT.

The V and J genes are TRBV9 and TRBJ2-7, with D perhaps matching TRBD1 (6 bases). This CDR3 spans 15 amino acids. The germline gives CDR1 SGDLS, CDR2 YYNGEE. The V end was cut by 1 base, the J end by 4 bases, with 15 bases between. DNA of the CDR3: TGTGCCAGCAGCGTATCCCCCGTGAGGGGGTACGAGCAGTACTTC. Amino acid sequence: CASSVSPVRGYEQYF.

The chain recombines TRBV11-2 with TRBJ1-4; D is uncertain. The CDR3 is made up of 16 amino acids. Germline values: CDR1 SGHAT, CDR2 FQNNGV. Trimming took off 3 bases at V and 0 bases at J, with 11 bases between the two ends. The DNA of the CDR3 is TGTGCCAGCAGCTTTGGCGGGTATGCAACTAATGAAAAACTGTTTTTT. Amino acids: CASSFGGYATNEKLFF.

The genes are TRBV9 and TRBJ2-1, with 8 bases matching TRBD2. Per the germline V gene, CDR1 is SGDLS and CDR2 is YYNGEE. The CDR3 spans 16 residues. V lost 0 bases to trimming and J lost 4 bases; unmatched junction nucleotides: 6. The CDR3 sequence is CASSVDNGRAYNEQFF. DNA of the CDR3: TGTGCCAGCAGCGTAGATAACGGGAGGGCGTACAATGAGCAGTTCTTC.

This chain connects TRBV29-1 to TRBJ2-1; a weak D match, TRBD2 (7 bases). Germline CDR1 and CDR2: SQVTM and ANQGSEA. The V end lost 3 bases, the J end lost 0 bases, and 15 bases lay between the germline ends. The CDR3 has 16 amino acids. The CDR3 DNA reads TGCAGCGTTGAGGGCGGGGGCCACAGCTCCTACAATGAGCAGTTCTTC. It yields the protein CSVEGGGHSSYNEQFF.

This chain connects TRBV5-6 to TRBJ2-3; D may match TRBD1 or TRBD2 (6 bases each). CDR1 is SGHDT and CDR2 is YYEEEE in the germline V gene. V lost 0 bases to trimming and J lost 0 bases, with 8 bases between them. This CDR3 comprises 15 residues. In DNA form, the CDR3 reads TGTGCCAGCAGCTTGGGGGGGGCTAGCACAGATACGCAGTATTTT. It specifies CASSLGGASTDTQYF.

A word on this clone: This same CDR3 is encoded by further DNA sequences in the sample. The chain carries TRBV4-2 and TRBJ2-7, with TRBD1 matching over 8 bases. CDR3 size: 16 residues. V lost 1 base and J lost 1; bases outside the gene matches: 6. CDR1 and CDR2 (germline): LGHNA, YNFKEQ. The CDR3 region has the DNA TGTGCCAGCAGCCAAGTAGGACAGGGAGGATCCTACGAGCAGTACTTC. Its translation is CASSQVGQGGSYEQYF.

The J gene is TRBJ2-7, the V gene TRBV7-6, with no clear D. The V gene lost 4 bases and the J gene lost 6 bases, with 7 bases spanning the gap. The CDR3 runs to 11 residues. CDR1 is SGHVS and CDR2 is FNYEAQ in the germline V gene. The CDR3 region has the DNA TGTGCCAGCAGCTCGTCTGGCGAGCAGTACTTC. Its translation is CASSSSGEQYF. Using reference TRBV7-6 and TRBJ2-7 for the parts outside the CDR3, the full variable domain is GAGVSQSPRYKVTKRGQDVALRCDPISGHVSLYWYRQALGQGPEFLTYFNYEAQQDKSGLPNDRFSAERPEGSISTLTIQRTEQRDSAMYRCASSSSGEQYFGPGTRLTVT.

The chain recombines TRBV29-1 with TRBJ1-3; D uncertain. CDR3 size: 12 residues. The V end lost 6 bases, the J end lost 4 bases, and 10 bases lay between the germline ends. The germline V gene encodes CDR1 SQVTM and CDR2 ANQGSEA. The CDR3: CSVRSDGNTIYF. DNA for the CDR3: TGCAGCGTCAGGAGTGACGGAAACACCATATATTTT.

The CDR3 DNA sequence: TGCAGCGCCCCTTTGGGGGCAAACTATAACTATGGCTACACCTTC. Amino acid sequence: CSAPLGANYNYGYTF. The chain recombines TRBV29-1 with TRBJ1-2, with D perhaps matching TRBD1 (6 bases). Germline CDR1 reads SQVTM; CDR2 reads ANQGSEA. The CDR3 contains 15 residues. Trimming removed 7 bases at V and 1 base at J, with 19 bases between.

V usage is TRBV18 and J usage is TRBJ2-1, with TRBD2 matching 11 bases. Per germline, CDR1 KGHSH and CDR2 LQKENI. This CDR3 has 18 amino acids. Trimming at V came to 5 bases and at J to 4 bases, leaving 13 bases not matched to a gene. CDR3 coding DNA: TGTGCCAGCTCATCATCCGGGACTAGCGGACCCCATTACAATGAGCAGTTCTTC. It translates to CASSSSGTSGPHYNEQFF.

This clone has a single count. DNA for the CDR3: TGTGCCAGCAGTGACTCTAAGTGGGGAGGCACCGGGGAGCTGTTTTTT. Encoded protein: CASSDSKWGGTGELFF. This chain joins TRBV6-4 and TRBJ2-2; maybe TRBD2 (6 bases). Germline lookup yields CDR1 MRHNA and CDR2 SNTAGT. Trimming pared 0 bases from V and 4 bases from J, leaving 12 bases between. The CDR3 length is 16 residues.

V usage is TRBV5-1 and J usage is TRBJ2-1; possibly TRBD2 for D (6 bases). The V gene lost 3 bases and the J gene lost 10 bases, with 11 bases spanning the gap. The CDR3 contains 12 residues. Germline V gene lookup returns CDR1 SGHRS and CDR2 YFSETQ. In DNA, the CDR3 is TGCGCCAGCAGCTCGGGGGAAGGGGAGCAGTTCTTC. It specifies CASSSGEGEQFF.

The genes are TRBV7-8 and TRBJ2-1; 15 bases match TRBD2. CDR1 is SGHVS, CDR2 FQNEAQ, per germline. Trimming took 0 bases from V and 0 from J; bases not matched to a gene: 0. The CDR3 contains 18 residues. The CDR3 loop is CASSLAGLAGGSYNEQFF. CDR3 DNA sequence: TGTGCCAGCAGCTTAGCGGGACTAGCGGGAGGCTCCTACAATGAGCAGTTCTTC.

The rearrangement joins TRBV9 to TRBJ1-3; unclear D gene. CDR3 length: 18 residues. Germline CDR1 is SGDLS and CDR2 is YYNGEE. Deletions cut 3 bases from V and 1 base from J, with 20 bases between. The CDR3: CASSARTAGDHSGNTIYF. The CDR3 DNA reads as TGTGCCAGCAGCGCCCGTACAGCCGGGGATCATTCTGGAAACACCATATATTTT.

The chain recombines TRBV7-9 with TRBJ1-5; D is uncertain. This CDR3 region has 12 residues. Germline V CDR1 and CDR2: SEHNR, FQNEAQ (reference sequence). Trimming shortened V by 5 bases and J by 9 bases, and 11 bases separated the two germline ends. The CDR3 spells CASSQDRGPQHF. DNA for the CDR3: TGTGCCAGCAGCCAGGATCGAGGGCCCCAGCATTTT.

J is TRBJ2-2 and V is TRBV5-1; 15 bases match TRBD2. Trimming cost V 4 bases and J 2 bases; bases outside gene matches: 9. In germline, CDR1 is SGHRS, CDR2 YFSETQ. The CDR3 spans 19 residues. Written as DNA, the CDR3 is TGCGCCAGCAGCCAATCCCCGGGACTAGCGGGAGGTAACACCGGGGAGCTGTTTTTT. It yields the protein CASSQSPGLAGGNTGELFF. The complete variable domain, with remaining parts taken from reference TRBV5-1 and TRBJ2-2, reads KAGVTQTPRYLIKTRGQQVTLSCSPISGHRSVSWYQQTPGQGLQFLFEYFSETQRNKGNFPGRFSGRQFSNSRSEMNVSTLELGDSALYLCASSQSPGLAGGNTGELFFGEGSRLTVL.

The chain joins TRBV5-1 to TRBJ2-1; D not resolved. Germline CDR1 is SGHRS and CDR2 is YFSETQ. There are 14 residues in the CDR3. The V and J ends lost 4 bases and 10 bases respectively, with 18 bases between them. CDR3 loop: CASSPHVLGVEQFF. The CDR3 DNA reads as TGCGCCAGCAGCCCCCATGTCCTTGGCGTCGAGCAGTTCTTC. Looking up the rest from reference TRBV5-1 and TRBJ2-1 gives the full variable domain: KAGVTQTPRYLIKTRGQQVTLSCSPISGHRSVSWYQQTPGQGLQFLFEYFSETQRNKGNFPGRFSGRQFSNSRSEMNVSTLELGDSALYLCASSPHVLGVEQFFGPGTRLTVL.

The chain recombines TRBV4-1 with TRBJ2-5; 8 positions agree with TRBD2. V lost 5 bases to trimming and J lost 5 bases; unmatched junction nucleotides: 19. CDR3 length equals 18 residues. Germline loops: CDR1 MGHRA, CDR2 YSYEKL. The CDR3 here is CASSGEGFAGGRRETQYF. The DNA for the CDR3 is TGCGCCAGCAGCGGAGAGGGCTTTGCGGGAGGCCGGAGGGAGACCCAGTACTTC.

J is TRBJ2-5 and V is TRBV19; a weak D match, TRBD1 (5 bases). V was clipped by 3 bases and J by 2 bases, with 10 bases between them. CDR3 length: 14 amino acids. Germline loops: CDR1 LNHDA, CDR2 SQIVND (reference sequence). CDR3 coding DNA: TGTGCCAGTAGTATTGACAGATTTCAAGAGACCCAGTACTTC. Encoded protein: CASSIDRFQETQYF. Drawing the rest from reference TRBV19 and TRBJ2-5, the complete variable domain is DGGITQSPKYLFRKEGQNVTLSCEQNLNHDAMYWYRQDPGQGLRLIYYSQIVNDFQKGDIAEGYSVSREKKESFPLTVTSAQKNPTAFYLCASSIDRFQETQYFGPGTRLLVL.

This chain joins TRBV27 and TRBJ2-4; D is undetermined. V shed 7 bases and J shed 7 bases, with 17 bases lying between them. The CDR3 runs to 14 residues. The germline gives CDR1 MNHEY, CDR2 SMNVEV (reference sequence). For the CDR3, the DNA is TGTGCCAGCACCTCTACGGGTTCTTTCAACATTCAGTACTTC. Encoded protein: CASTSTGSFNIQYF.

For this clone: This specimen includes other DNA sequences encoding the same CDR3. The V and J genes are TRBV9 and TRBJ2-7; TRBD1 agrees at 8 bases. The CDR3 is 14 amino acids. Germline lookup yields CDR1 SGDLS and CDR2 YYNGEE. The V and J ends lost 0 bases and 2 bases, in that order; junction bases with no gene match: 1. The CDR3 DNA sequence: TGTGCCAGCAGCGTAGGGACAGGGACCTACGAGCAGTACTTC. Its protein is CASSVGTGTYEQYF.

The count of this clone is one. The rearrangement links TRBV28 to TRBJ1-2, with 9 bases matching TRBD1. CDR1 and CDR2 (germline): MDHEN, SYDVKM. Trimming cost V 5 bases and J 5 bases; bases outside gene matches: 12. The CDR3 sequence is 16 residues long. Here the CDR3 DNA reads TGTGCCAGCAGTCCACCTCAGGACAGGGGAGGGTATGGCTACACCTTC. This gives the protein CASSPPQDRGGYGYTF.

The chain is built from TRBV28 and TRBJ2-1; 8 nucleotides align to TRBD2. CDR3 length equals 16 residues. Trimming cost V 3 bases and J 6 bases; bases outside gene matches: 10. Per the germline V gene, CDR1 is MDHEN and CDR2 is SYDVKM. DNA for the CDR3: TGTGCCAGCAGTTTCCTGACTAGCGCAATGAGCAATGAGCAGTTCTTC. Protein sequence: CASSFLTSAMSNEQFF.

This sequence joins TRBV5-4 and TRBJ1-2; tentative D call: TRBD1 (5 bases). Trimming removed 0 bases at V and 8 bases at J, with 11 bases between. This CDR3 comprises 13 residues. Germline loops: CDR1 SGHNT, CDR2 YYREEE (reference sequence). The DNA for the CDR3 is TGTGCCAGCAGCTTGGATGGGCAGGGCGGCTACACCTTC. It specifies CASSLDGQGGYTF.

The rearrangement joins TRBV19 to TRBJ2-1; D not certain. Germline V gives CDR1 LNHDA, CDR2 SQIVND (reference sequence). The V end was cut by 4 bases, the J end by 9 bases, with 13 bases between. CDR3 length equals 13 residues. The CDR3 bases are TGTGCCAGTAGTAGGAGCTTCGGTGGTGAGCAGTTCTTC. It codes for CASSRSFGGEQFF.